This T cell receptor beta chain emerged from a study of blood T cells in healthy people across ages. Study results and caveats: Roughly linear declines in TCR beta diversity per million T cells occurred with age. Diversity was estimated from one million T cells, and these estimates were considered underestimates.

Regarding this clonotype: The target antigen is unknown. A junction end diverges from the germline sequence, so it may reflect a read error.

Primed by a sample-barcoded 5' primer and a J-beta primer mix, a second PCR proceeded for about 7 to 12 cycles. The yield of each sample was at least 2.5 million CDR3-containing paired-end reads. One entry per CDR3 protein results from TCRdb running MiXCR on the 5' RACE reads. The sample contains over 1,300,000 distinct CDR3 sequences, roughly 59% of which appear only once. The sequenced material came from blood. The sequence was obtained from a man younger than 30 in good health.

The CDR3 DNA is TGTGCCAGCAGTTTGTCGCCTAGCTCCTATAATCCACCCCTCCACTTT. Amino acids: CASSLSPSSYNPPLHF. The rearrangement links TRBV27 to TRBJ1-6; D not resolved. CDR3 length equals 16 residues. Looked up from germline, CDR1 is MNHEY and CDR2 is SMNVEV (reference sequence).